The 20 T cell receptor beta chains below were found in one sample sequenced in a study of human T cells and chemical hapten exposure. Time point denoted: patch test 3, about 24 weeks after DPC sensitization. Treatment reported: therapeutic diphenylcyclopropenone sensitization with weekly scalp DPC. TCRdb re-analysed the RACE reads in MiXCR, keeping a single row per CDR3 protein. The sample has about 84,000 distinct CDR3 sequences; 11% are singletons. The sequencing used whole blood, collected in connection with sensitization to the hapten diphenylcyclopropenone (DPC). These receptors were taken from a woman aged 45-65 years with alopecia areata. Some clones in this sample may be carry-over from other donors' samples.

This clonotype was counted between two and nine times. This chain uses TRBV4-2 with TRBJ2-3, with a weak D call TRBD2 (6 bases). V dropped 2 bases and J dropped 6 bases, with 21 bases sitting between them. Germline assignment: CDR1 LGHNA and CDR2 YNFKEQ. CDR3 length: 17 amino acids. Written as DNA, the CDR3 is TGTGCCAGCAGCCAAAGGGGCGGGATCGGGGGTATGGATACGCAGTATTTT. This sequence encodes CASSQRGGIGGMDTQYF.

This clonotype was observed a few times. This rearrangement joins TRBV6-5 to TRBJ2-7; D may be TRBD2 (7 bases). Germline V CDR1 and CDR2: MNHEY, SVGAGI. V lost 6 bases and J 7 bases, leaving 22 bases between the germline ends. This CDR3 region has 15 residues. The chain's CDR3 is CASRKTGTGGEEQYF. The CDR3, as DNA: TGTGCCAGCAGAAAAACCGGGACGGGGGGCGAGGAGCAGTACTTC.

The chain is built from TRBV11-2 and TRBJ2-5; 7 nucleotides agree with TRBD2. This CDR3 comprises 14 residues. Germline V gene sequence: CDR1 SGHAT, CDR2 FQNNGV. Trimming took 1 base from V and 5 from J; bases not matched to a gene: 4. CDR3: CASSLGMGGETQYF. CDR3 DNA sequence: TGTGCCAGCAGCTTAGGAATGGGAGGGGAGACCCAGTACTTC.

The genes are TRBV7-2 and TRBJ2-3; D possibly corresponds to TRBD2 (5 bases). V was clipped by 3 bases and J by 2 bases, with 15 bases between them. The CDR3 length is 16 residues. Looked up from germline, CDR1 is SGHTA and CDR2 is FQGNSA. The CDR3 nucleotides are TGTGCCAGCAGCTTCTCTAGGGCTAGCCTCACAGATACGCAGTATTTT. Protein product: CASSFSRASLTDTQYF.

The chain employs TRBV29-1 and TRBJ2-7; 9 nucleotides align to TRBD1. The germline CDR1 and CDR2 sequences are SQVTM and ANQGSEA. CDR3 length: 14 amino acids. V gave up 6 bases and J gave up 0 bases; unmatched junction bases: 6. CDR3 DNA: TGCAGCGTCGGGGACAGGGCCCTCTCCTACGAGCAGTACTTC. It encodes CSVGDRALSYEQYF.

This clonotype was found many times. The chain uses TRBV2 and TRBJ2-7; 12 bases are a match to TRBD2. CDR1 and CDR2 from the germline V gene are SNHLY and FYNNEI. The CDR3 contains 17 residues. The J segment lost 4 bases and the V segment lost 8 bases, leaving 15 bases of the junction unmatched. This CDR3 is CASAYPHSGTSGYEQYF. Written as DNA, the CDR3 is TGTGCCAGCGCCTATCCACACAGCGGGACTAGCGGGTACGAGCAGTACTTC.

This chain uses TRBV10-1 with TRBJ2-2; 7 positions agree with TRBD1. V gave up 0 bases and J gave up 6 bases; unmatched junction bases: 4. Germline V lookup: CDR1 WNHNN, CDR2 SYGVQD (reference sequence). The CDR3 is made up of 15 amino acids. In DNA, the CDR3 is TGCGCCAGCAGTGAGTCCACGACAGGGTCCGGGGAGCTGTTTTTT. This gives the protein CASSESTTGSGELFF.

This clonotype has ten or more counts. This rearrangement joins TRBV5-6 to TRBJ2-3; D not certain. V gave up 2 bases and J gave up 0 bases, with 13 bases separating them. This CDR3 is 16 amino acids long. In germline, CDR1 is SGHDT, CDR2 YYEEEE. The CDR3 protein is CASSLSGSRSTDTQYF. The CDR3 DNA follows: TGTGCCAGCAGCTTATCAGGATCGCGAAGCACAGATACGCAGTATTTT.

This clonotype has ten or more counts. V is TRBV12-3 or TRBV12-4 and J is TRBJ2-4; D not resolved. V was shortened by 8 bases and J by 0 bases, with 14 bases between the two germline ends. The CDR3 contains 15 residues. In DNA, the CDR3 is TGTGCCAGCTCGTCTTATGGGGTAGCCAAAAACATTCAGTACTTC. Translation gives CASSSYGVAKNIQYF.

The chain uses TRBV9 and TRBJ2-7; D is undetermined. The CDR3 totals 12 residues. Looked up from germline, CDR1 is SGDLS and CDR2 is YYNGEE. Trimming cost V 4 bases and J 3 bases, with 8 bases left between them. Here the CDR3 DNA reads TGTGCCAGCAGCACGGACCACTACGAGCAGTACTTC. It yields the protein CASSTDHYEQYF.

The V call is TRBV7-2, the J call TRBJ2-7; D is unresolved. CDR1 SGHTA and CDR2 FQGNSA come from the germline V gene. V was clipped by 2 bases and J by 6 bases, with 11 bases between them. The CDR3 has 13 amino acids. CDR3: CASSLSLKSEQYF. Here the CDR3 DNA reads TGTGCCAGCAGCTTAAGCTTGAAAAGCGAGCAGTACTTC.

This chain links TRBV12-3 or TRBV12-4 with TRBJ2-2; TRBD1 is a possible D gene (5 bases). The CDR3 is 17 residues long. V lost 4 bases, J lost 2 bases, and 17 bases lay in between. CDR3 amino acids: CASSSPGWGLNTGELFF. The DNA for the CDR3 is TGTGCCAGCAGTTCCCCCGGCTGGGGCCTAAACACCGGGGAGCTGTTTTTT.

This clonotype was detected ten times or more. This rearrangement joins TRBV20-1 to TRBJ1-5; D remains unclear. The germline V gene has CDR1 DFQATT and CDR2 SNEGSKA (reference sequence). V lost 0 bases and J 4 bases, leaving 13 bases between the germline ends. The CDR3 extends over 15 amino acids. In DNA, the CDR3 is TGCAGTGCTAGAGATAGACGGATATTGAATCAGCCCCAGCATTTT. Amino acid sequence: CSARDRRILNQPQHF.

The chain joins TRBV4-1 to TRBJ1-3, with D hard to call. The V gene lost 2 bases and the J gene lost 0 bases, with 8 bases spanning the gap. Germline-derived CDR1 and CDR2 are MGHRA and YSYEKL. This CDR3 is 15 amino acids long. In nucleotides, the CDR3 is TGCGCCAGCAGCCAAATCAGTGACTCTGGAAACACCATATATTTT. Amino acid sequence: CASSQISDSGNTIYF.

About this clonotype: A junction end diverges from the germline sequence, so it may reflect a read error. The chain couples TRBV12-3 or TRBV12-4 to TRBJ2-2; no definite D call. CDR3 length: 16 amino acids. CDR3 in amino acids: CANSLTAGFWTGELFF. Written as DNA, the CDR3 is TGTGCCAACAGTTTAACAGCCGGATTTTGGACCGGGGAGCTGTTTTTT.

This clonotype occurred many times. The chain couples TRBV7-2 to TRBJ1-1; 7 positions agree with TRBD1. The length of the CDR3 is 14 residues. V was pared by 3 bases and J by 4 bases, with 5 bases of the junction left unmatched. Germline assignment: CDR1 SGHTA and CDR2 FQGNSA. The CDR3 bases are TGTGCCAGCAGCTTTCGACAGGGAGCCACTGAAGCTTTCTTT. Translation gives CASSFRQGATEAFF.

This clonotype was seen a few times. The rearrangement joins TRBV5-1 to TRBJ2-7; D is tentatively TRBD1 or TRBD2 (5 bases each). This CDR3 has 12 amino acids. Trimming took off 7 bases at V and 5 bases at J, with 13 bases between the two ends. CDR1 and CDR2 (germline): SGHRS, YFSETQ. CDR3 nucleotide sequence: TGCGCCAGCGGGGACCAGGGAAACGAGCAGTACTTC. The encoded protein is CASGDQGNEQYF.

The gene calls are TRBV29-1 and TRBJ1-1; TRBD1 might be the D (6 bases). Germline CDR1 SQVTM, CDR2 ANQGSEA. Trimming cost V 3 bases and J 1 base, with 12 bases left between them. This CDR3 contains 14 residues. This CDR3 is CSVDRDKQNTEAFF. In DNA, the CDR3 is TGCAGCGTTGATCGGGACAAACAGAACACTGAAGCTTTCTTT.

There are a few counts of this clonotype. The chain couples TRBV12-5 to TRBJ2-1, with TRBD1 matching over 7 bases. Germline V gives CDR1 LGHNT, CDR2 FRNRAP. Trimming took 0 bases from V and 4 from J; bases not matched to a gene: 6. This CDR3 contains 16 residues. The CDR3 sequence: CASGLVAGGQYNEQFF. The CDR3 nucleotides read TGTGCTAGTGGTTTGGTAGCAGGGGGTCAATACAATGAGCAGTTCTTC.

This clonotype has only a few counts. DNA for the CDR3: TGCAGTGCTGATTCCAGGGAAAGGGGCACAGATACGCAGTATTTT. It is translated as CSADSRERGTDTQYF. The rearrangement links TRBV20-1 to TRBJ2-3, with D possibly matching TRBD1 (5 bases). This CDR3 region has 15 residues. The V end lost 5 bases, the J end lost 1 base, and 16 bases lay between the germline ends. Germline assignment: CDR1 DFQATT and CDR2 SNEGSKA (reference sequence).